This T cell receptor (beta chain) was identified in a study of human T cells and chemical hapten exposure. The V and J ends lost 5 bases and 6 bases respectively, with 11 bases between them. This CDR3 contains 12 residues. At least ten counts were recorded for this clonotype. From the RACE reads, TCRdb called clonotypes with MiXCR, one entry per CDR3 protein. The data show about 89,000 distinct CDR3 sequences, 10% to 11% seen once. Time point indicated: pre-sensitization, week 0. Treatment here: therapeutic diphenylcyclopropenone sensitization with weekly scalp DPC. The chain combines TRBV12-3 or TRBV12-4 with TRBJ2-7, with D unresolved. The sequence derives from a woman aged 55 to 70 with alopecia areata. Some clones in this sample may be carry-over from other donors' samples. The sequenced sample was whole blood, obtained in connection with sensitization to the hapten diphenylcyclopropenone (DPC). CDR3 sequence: CASSDGWSEQYF. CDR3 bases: TGTGCCAGCAGTGACGGGTGGAGCGAGCAGTACTTC.